The source of this T cell receptor beta chain is a study of T cells after yellow fever vaccination. Study as a whole: The authors prepared low-cell-number fractions using SMART-Seq v4 Ultra Low Input.

Regarding the study as a whole: Though it reached lower strength, the secondary response hit its peak faster, day 5 versus 15.

The sample holds many counts of this clonotype. Its specificity is unknown. The CDR3 runs 14 residues. Trimming took 6 bases from V and 3 from J, leaving 16 bases between them. Germline-derived CDR1 and CDR2 are DFQATT and SNEGSKA (reference sequence). TCRdb analysed the 5' RACE reads with MiXCR anew, one entry per CDR3 protein. The sample has about 230,000 distinct CDR3 sequences, 6.7% seen once. This receptor was obtained from a man aged 30-40 years who received the YFV17D yellow fever vaccine. The chain employs TRBV20-1 and TRBJ2-3; D might be TRBD1 (6 bases). Specimen: CD4+ T cells sorted from PBMCs, collected on the day of the yellow fever booster vaccination. The CDR3 DNA follows: TGCAGTGCGCCCGACAGGAGGCAGACAGATACGCAGTATTTT. Translation: CSAPDRRQTDTQYF.